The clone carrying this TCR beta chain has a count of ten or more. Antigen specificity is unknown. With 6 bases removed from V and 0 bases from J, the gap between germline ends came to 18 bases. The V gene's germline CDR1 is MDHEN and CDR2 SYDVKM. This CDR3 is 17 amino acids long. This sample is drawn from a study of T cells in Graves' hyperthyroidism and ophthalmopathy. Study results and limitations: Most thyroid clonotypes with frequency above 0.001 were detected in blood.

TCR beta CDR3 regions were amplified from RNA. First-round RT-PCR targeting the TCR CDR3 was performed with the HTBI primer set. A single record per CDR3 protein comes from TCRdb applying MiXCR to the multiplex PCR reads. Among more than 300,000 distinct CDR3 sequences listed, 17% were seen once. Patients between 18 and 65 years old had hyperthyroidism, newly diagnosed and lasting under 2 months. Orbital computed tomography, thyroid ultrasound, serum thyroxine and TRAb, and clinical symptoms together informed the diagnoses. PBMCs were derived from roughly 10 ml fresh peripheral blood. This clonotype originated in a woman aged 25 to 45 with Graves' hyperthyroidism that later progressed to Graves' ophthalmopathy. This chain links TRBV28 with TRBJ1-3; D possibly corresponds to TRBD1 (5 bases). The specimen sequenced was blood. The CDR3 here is CASSSSQAISSGNTIYF. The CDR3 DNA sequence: TGTGCCAGCAGCTCGTCACAGGCCATTAGCTCTGGAAACACCATATATTTT.